The rows below give T cell receptor beta chains drawn from one sample of a study of blood T cell repertoires in COVID-19. Clones were sequenced by immunoSEQ multiplex PCR, and TCRdb holds only the in-frame ones, with some missing. Counted here are roughly 100,000 clones, approximately 80% occurring once; the ten biggest clones make up over 9%. The source material was peripheral blood. The receptor set was obtained from a woman aged 70-85 years with acute or convalescent COVID-19. Both conserved end residues are part of each CDR3. A D gene is named only where the DNA matches it firmly. Some rows have no size entry. The others give once, few or many, or a class for an expanded clone.

J	D	V	length	size	CDR3	DNA
TRBJ2-1	TRBD2	TRBV4-1	19	NA	CASSQENFGTSGTYNEQFF	TGCGCCAGCAGCCAAGAAAATTTCGGGACTAGCGGCACCTACAATGAGCAGTTCTTC
TRBJ2-7	NA	TRBV7-3	13	NA	CASSSGGGYEQYF	TGTGCCAGCAGCTCCGGAGGTGGGTACGAGCAGTACTTC
TRBJ2-4	TRBD2	TRBV20-1	14	once	CSASLLAGANIQYF	TGCAGTGCCAGTCTACTAGCGGGGGCGAACATTCAGTACTTC
TRBJ1-5	NA	TRBV9	17	NA	CASSLQSRVPANQPQHF	TGTGCCAGCAGCCTCCAATCCAGGGTCCCTGCCAATCAGCCCCAGCATTTT
TRBJ2-1	TRBD1	TRBV18	15	NA	CASSPGQALYNEQFF	TGTGCCAGCTCACCCGGACAGGCCCTCTACAATGAGCAGTTCTTC
TRBJ1-1	NA	TRBV6-5	13	NA	CASSQGRVTEAFF	TGTGCCAGCTCACAGGGTAGGGTCACTGAAGCTTTCTTT
TRBJ1-2	NA	TRBV2	13	NA	CASSERQLHGYTF	TGTGCCAGCAGTGAGCGACAGCTTCATGGCTACACCTTC
TRBJ2-3	NA	TRBV5-6	13	NA	CASSLGYLDTQYF	TGTGCCAGCAGCTTGGGCTATCTAGATACGCAGTATTTT
TRBJ1-1	NA	TRBV9	16	NA	CASSVGLSGLNTEAFF	TGTGCCAGCAGCGTAGGCCTATCGGGGTTGAACACTGAAGCTTTCTTT
TRBJ1-4	TRBD1	TRBV27	15	NA	CASSSQQGTNEKLFF	TGTGCCAGCAGTTCCCAACAGGGGACTAATGAAAAACTGTTTTTT
TRBJ2-5	NA	TRBV9	16	NA	CASSVEDRGGQETQYF	TGTGCCAGCAGCGTAGAAGACAGGGGAGGGCAAGAGACCCAGTACTTC
TRBJ2-3	NA	TRBV5-1	17	once	CASSLGIAATLTDTQYF	TGCGCCAGCAGCTTGGGGATAGCGGCGACCCTCACAGATACGCAGTATTTT
TRBJ2-1	TRBD1	TRBV15	14	NA	CATGDRSWHNEQFF	TGTGCCACCGGGGACAGGTCTTGGCACAATGAGCAGTTCTTC
TRBJ2-3	NA	TRBV2	12	once	CASSQQEDTQYF	TGTGCCAGCAGTCAGCAGGAAGATACGCAGTATTTT
TRBJ2-7	NA	TRBV27	15	NA	CASSLGAGWSYEQYF	TGTGCCAGCAGTCTAGGGGCAGGGTGGTCCTACGAGCAGTACTTC
TRBJ1-4	NA	TRBV12-5	13	few	CASGLLSNEKLFF	TGTGCTAGTGGTTTGCTGAGTAATGAAAAACTGTTTTTT
TRBJ2-2	TRBD2	TRBV19	18	NA	CASSLSTSGRANTGELFF	TGTGCCAGTAGTCTGTCAACAAGCGGGAGGGCCAACACCGGGGAGCTGTTTTTT
TRBJ1-2	NA	TRBV14	14	NA	CASSHDSVFYGYTF	TGTGCCAGCAGCCACGACAGTGTTTTCTATGGCTACACCTTC
TRBJ1-6	TRBD1	TRBV19	14	NA	CASSIQGNNSPLHF	TGTGCCAGTAGCATACAGGGGAATAATTCACCCCTCCACTTT
TRBJ2-1	NA	TRBV11-2	14	NA	CASSFTGSRNEQFF	TGTGCCAGCAGCTTTACCGGGAGCAGAAATGAGCAGTTCTTC
TRBJ1-2	NA	TRBV11-2	14	NA	CASSRRQVYYGYTF	TGTGCCAGCAGCCGGAGACAGGTTTACTATGGCTACACCTTC
TRBJ1-6	TRBD1	TRBV7-9	14	NA	CASSPGTGDSPLHF	TGTGCCAGCAGCCCCGGGACAGGAGATTCACCCCTCCACTTT
TRBJ2-3	NA	TRBV5-1	14	NA	CASSGEIYTDTQYF	TGCGCCAGCAGCGGAGAGATATACACAGATACGCAGTATTTT
TRBJ1-2	TRBD1	TRBV6-5	14	NA	CASSYGTGDYGYTF	TGTGCCAGCAGTTACGGGACAGGAGACTATGGCTACACCTTC
TRBJ2-3	TRBD2	TRBV3-1/TRBV3-2	15	NA	CASSQRAGGVDTQYF	TGTGCCAGCAGCCAAAGAGCGGGAGGGGTAGATACGCAGTATTTT
TRBJ1-4	NA	TRBV7-6	13	NA	CASSLKGDEKLFF	TGTGCCAGCAGCTTAAAAGGGGATGAAAAACTGTTTTTT
TRBJ1-1	TRBD1	TRBV30	14	NA	CAWSLTGGATEAFF	TGTGCCTGGAGCCTCACAGGGGGGGCCACTGAAGCTTTCTTT
TRBJ2-7	TRBD1	TRBV4-2	14	NA	CASSPTGGAPEQYF	TGTGCCAGCAGCCCGACAGGGGGGGCTCCCGAGCAGTACTTC
TRBJ2-2	TRBD2	TRBV9	16	once	CASSVGLAGVTGELFF	TGTGCCAGCAGCGTAGGTCTAGCGGGAGTTACCGGGGAGCTGTTTTTT
TRBJ2-7	TRBD2	TRBV3-1/TRBV3-2	14	few	CASSPTSGRNEQYF	TGTGCCAGCAGCCCGACTAGCGGGAGGAACGAGCAGTACTTC
TRBJ2-5	TRBD1	TRBV29-1	16	NA	CSVEAPNRGRGETQYF	TGCAGCGTTGAAGCGCCCAACAGGGGGCGGGGAGAGACCCAGTACTTC
TRBJ2-7	TRBD2	TRBV6-5	14	NA	CASTFQGGSYEQYF	TGTGCCAGCACCTTCCAAGGCGGGAGCTACGAGCAGTACTTC
TRBJ1-2	NA	TRBV6-4	15	NA	CASSDSPGGGYGYTF	TGTGCCAGCAGTGACTCCCCCGGGGGTGGCTATGGCTACACCTTC
TRBJ1-3	NA	TRBV11-2	14	NA	CASSLGQTGNTIYF	TGTGCCAGCAGCTTAGGGCAGACTGGAAACACCATATATTTT
TRBJ2-3	NA	TRBV10-3	15	NA	CAISGASPSTDTQYF	TGTGCCATCAGTGGGGCCAGCCCTAGCACAGATACGCAGTATTTT
TRBJ1-2	TRBD1	TRBV6-5	16	NA	CASSYSKGTGGYGYTF	TGTGCCAGCAGTTACTCGAAAGGGACAGGGGGCTATGGCTACACCTTC
TRBJ2-7	NA	TRBV7-9	15	NA	CASSSLRQAAYEQYF	TGTGCCAGCAGCTCGCTGCGACAGGCCGCCTACGAGCAGTACTTC
TRBJ1-1	TRBD1	TRBV5-1	15	NA	CASSLVDRGSTEAFF	TGCGCCAGCAGCTTAGTGGACAGGGGGAGCACTGAAGCTTTCTTT
TRBJ1-1	TRBD1	TRBV5-4	14	NA	CASSTGVANTEAFF	TGTGCCAGCTCCACAGGGGTAGCGAACACTGAAGCTTTCTTT
TRBJ2-6	TRBD1	TRBV19	16	NA	CASRDRGDSGANVLTF	TGTGCCAGCAGGGACAGGGGGGACTCTGGGGCCAACGTCCTGACTTTC
TRBJ1-3	NA	TRBV15	17	NA	CATSRGGTPSSGNTIYF	TGTGCCACCAGCCGGGGGGGGACTCCTAGCTCTGGAAACACCATATATTTT
TRBJ1-5	TRBD1	TRBV6-2/TRBV6-3	14	NA	CASSGGQLNQPQHF	TGTGCCAGCAGTGGGGGACAGCTAAATCAGCCCCAGCATTTT
TRBJ1-3	NA	TRBV7-9	13	few	CASSLGDGNTIYF	TGTGCCAGCAGCCTCGGAGATGGAAACACCATATATTTT